The clone carrying this T cell receptor beta chain was seen once. Clones were read by immunoSEQ multiplex PCR, and TCRdb kept only the in-frame ones, dropping some. The repertoire holds about 90,000 clones, with 65% to 90% as singletons. Trimming cost V 6 bases and J 8 bases; bases outside gene matches: 15. The V gene's germline CDR1 is SNHLY and CDR2 FYNNEI. The CDR3 sequence is 15 residues long. This record belongs to a study of blood T cell repertoires in COVID-19. The sequence was collected from a man older than 75 with acute or convalescent COVID-19. The chain is built from TRBV2 and TRBJ1-2, with 7 bases fitting TRBD1. The material sequenced was peripheral blood. The CDR3 here is CASRNSGQSSTGYTF. CDR3 coding DNA: TGTGCCAGCAGGAACTCGGGACAGAGTTCTACAGGCTACACCTTC. The complete variable domain, with remaining parts taken from reference TRBV2 and TRBJ1-2, reads EPEVTQTPSHQVTQMGQEVILRCVPISNHLYFYWYRQILGQKVEFLVSFYNNEISEKSEIFDDQFSVERPDGSNFTLKIRSTKLEDSAMYFCASRNSGQSSTGYTFGSGTRLTVV.